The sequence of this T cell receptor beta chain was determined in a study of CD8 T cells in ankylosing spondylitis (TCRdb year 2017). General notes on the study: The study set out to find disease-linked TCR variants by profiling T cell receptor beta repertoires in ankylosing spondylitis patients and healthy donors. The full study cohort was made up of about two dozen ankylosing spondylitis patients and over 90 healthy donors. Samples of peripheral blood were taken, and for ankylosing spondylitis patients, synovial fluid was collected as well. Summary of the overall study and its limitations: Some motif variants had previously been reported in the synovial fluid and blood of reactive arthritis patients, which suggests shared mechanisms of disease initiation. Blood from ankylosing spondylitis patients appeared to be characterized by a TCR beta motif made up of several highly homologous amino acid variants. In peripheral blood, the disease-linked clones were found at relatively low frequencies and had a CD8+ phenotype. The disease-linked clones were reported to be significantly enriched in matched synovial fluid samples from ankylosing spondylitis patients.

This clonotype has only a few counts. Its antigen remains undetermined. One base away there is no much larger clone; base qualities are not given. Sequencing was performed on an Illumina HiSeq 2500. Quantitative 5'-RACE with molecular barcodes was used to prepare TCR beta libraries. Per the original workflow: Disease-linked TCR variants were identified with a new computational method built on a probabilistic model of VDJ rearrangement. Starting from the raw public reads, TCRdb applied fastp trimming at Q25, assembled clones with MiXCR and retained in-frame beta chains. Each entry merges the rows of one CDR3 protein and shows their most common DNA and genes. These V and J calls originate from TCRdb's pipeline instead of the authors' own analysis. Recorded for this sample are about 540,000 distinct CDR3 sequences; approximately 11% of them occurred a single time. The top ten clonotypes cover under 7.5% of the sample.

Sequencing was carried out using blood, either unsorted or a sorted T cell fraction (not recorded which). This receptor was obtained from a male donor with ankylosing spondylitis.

The nucleotide sequence reads TGTGCCAGCAGTTTAGCAGGGAGTTGGCAGCCCCAGCATTTT. This yields the protein CASSLAGSWQPQHF. The V and J segments used are TRBV12-3 or TRBV12-4 and TRBJ1-5; the D gene assignment is ambiguous. The CDR3, cysteine through phenylalanine, is 14 amino acids long. Kept here is only the CDR3 DNA, which spans 42 bases and is read in frame from base 1. The trim is 0 bases for V and 7 bases for J, with a gap of 10 bases between the germline ends.